This T cell receptor beta chain was recorded in a study of OX40 agonist ivuxolimab in advanced cancers. CDR3 size: 16 residues. V was clipped by 4 bases and J by 5 bases, with 19 bases between them. Germline V gene sequence: CDR1 SGHDT, CDR2 YYEEEE. Concerning this clone itself: Its antigen is unknown.

Overall study findings and caveats: Clones of CD4+ and CD8+ blood T cells grew by week 6 at doses of 0.1 to 3.0 mg/kg.

Generated by immunoSEQ multiplex PCR, the TCRdb table keeps only in-frame clones and is missing some. The table shows 65,000 to 90,000 clones, with approximately 89% occurring only once. This chain uses TRBV5-6 with TRBJ1-5; D unclear. The source of this sequence is an adult with an advanced solid tumor such as melanoma, head and neck, liver or kidney cancer. The sequencing used CD4+ or CD8+ T cells sorted from blood, collected in a trial of the OX40 agonist ivuxolimab. The CDR3 is CASSSRARRLDQPQHF. CDR3 bases: TGTGCCAGCAGCAGCCGCGCCCGCAGACTGGATCAGCCCCAGCATTTT. Supplemented by reference TRBV5-6 and TRBJ1-5, the full variable domain reads DAGVTQSPTHLIKTRGQQVTLRCSPKSGHDTVSWYQQALGQGPQFIFQYYEEEERQRGNFPDRFSGHQFPNYSSELNVNALLLGDSALYLCASSSRARRLDQPQHFGDGTRLSIL.